This T cell receptor beta chain was captured by sequencing in a study of blood T cell repertoires in COVID-19. Across the whole study: Sites in the United States, Italy and Spain provided acute and convalescent COVID-19 samples. The analysed material was cDNA or gDNA that came from T cells, B-cell-depleted T cells, or PBMCs.

Germline V lookup: CDR1 SEHNR, CDR2 FQNEAQ (reference sequence). The CDR3 extends over 14 amino acids. Trimming took off 5 bases at V and 5 bases at J, with 15 bases between the two ends. Original methodology: Estimation of nucleated cell counts relied on the amplification of reference gene primers. Sequenced by immunoSEQ multiplex PCR; TCRdb stores in-frame clones only, minus some. The V and J calls and clone size were taken over from that table, and D and trimming were inferred from the DNA. Of about 63,000 clones listed, about 74% are singletons. The sequence derives from a woman older than 75 with acute or convalescent COVID-19. V usage is TRBV7-9 and J usage is TRBJ1-1, with unresolved D. The specimen sequenced was peripheral blood. CDR3 protein: CASSRFQTETEAFF. The CDR3 nucleotides read TGTGCCAGCAGCCGCTTCCAAACGGAGACTGAAGCTTTCTTT.